The next 25 T cell receptor beta chains were all read from a single sample in a study of regulatory T cells in long-lasting Graves disease. With iRepertoire HTBI primers and Arm-PCR of CDR3 regions, TCR beta libraries were built. TCRdb passed the multiplex PCR reads through MiXCR, listing each CDR3 protein once. The table lists about 380,000 distinct CDR3 sequences, 15% to 18% of them singletons. Time point meaning: newly diagnosed GD, antithyroid drugs for less than 3 months. The TCR library was made from RNA extracted from PBMCs. The starting material was peripheral blood mononuclear cells (PBMCs), obtained at new diagnosis, from a patient treated with antithyroid drugs. The receptors stem from a female donor with Graves disease.

V usage is TRBV24-1 and J usage is TRBJ2-3; TRBD2 is a possible D gene (6 bases). Germline-derived CDR1 and CDR2 are KGHDR and SFDVKD. Trimming stripped 6 bases from V and 2 bases from J, with 11 bases between. The CDR3 spans 14 residues. CDR3 bases: TGTGCCACCAGTATAGCGGCTCACACAGATACGCAGTATTTT. It yields the protein CATSIAAHTDTQYF.

This chain uses TRBV7-9 with TRBJ1-2; D is unresolved. The length of the CDR3 is 14 residues. V was pared by 2 bases and J by 8 bases, with 15 bases between. The germline CDR1 and CDR2 sequences are SEHNR and FQNEAQ (reference sequence). CDR3 amino acids: CASSLMAEREGYTF. The CDR3 nucleotides are TGTGCCAGCAGCTTAATGGCAGAAAGGGAAGGCTACACCTTC.

V gene TRBV5-1 combines with J gene TRBJ2-6; the D gene is possibly TRBD2 (5 bases). The CDR3 extends over 18 amino acids. The V gene lost 7 bases and the J gene lost 4 bases, with 24 bases spanning the gap. Germline values: CDR1 SGHRS, CDR2 YFSETQ. In DNA form, the CDR3 reads TGCGCCAGCGGACTCGGGGATATACCTACTCTGGGGGCCAACGTCCTGACTTTC. Amino acids: CASGLGDIPTLGANVLTF.

Of note for this clonotype: A much larger clone sits a single nucleotide away, making a read error possible. The V call is TRBV9, the J call TRBJ1-3, with unresolved D. Germline-derived CDR1 and CDR2 are SGDLS and YYNGEE. CDR3 length: 17 amino acids. CDR3 bases: TGTGCCAGCAGCGTAGGGATCGAGGCCATCTCTAGAAACACCATATATTTT. It yields the protein CASSVGIEAISRNTIYF.

At least ten counts were recorded for this clonotype. J is TRBJ2-3 and V is TRBV5-1, with 7 bases lining up with TRBD2. The CDR3 is 16 residues long. CDR1 and CDR2 (germline): SGHRS, YFSETQ. The junction had 12 bases not matched to a gene; V was cut back by 6 bases and J by 2 bases. CDR3 sequence reads: CASTSGGGPHTDTQYF. Written as DNA, the CDR3 is TGCGCCAGCACGTCGGGGGGAGGCCCCCACACAGATACGCAGTATTTT.

A few counts support this clonotype. The V call is TRBV5-1, the J call TRBJ1-1; D not certain. This CDR3 is 16 amino acids long. Trimming pared 6 bases from V and 1 base from J, leaving 19 bases between. Germline V lookup: CDR1 SGHRS, CDR2 YFSETQ. CDR3 residues: CASTATPGETNTEAFF. The CDR3 DNA follows: TGCGCCAGCACTGCAACTCCGGGAGAGACGAACACTGAAGCTTTCTTT.

This clonotype was detected many times. The chain employs TRBV11-2 and TRBJ1-1; 8 bases agree with TRBD1. J gave up 11 bases and V 4 bases, and 9 bases lay outside the gene matches. The CDR3 is 13 residues long. Germline assignment: CDR1 SGHAT and CDR2 FQNNGV. The CDR3 bases are TGTGCCAGCAGCTACCGACAGGGGATTGGGGCTTTCTTT. Protein sequence: CASSYRQGIGAFF.

This clonotype was detected a few times. CDR3 in amino acids: CSARERVVAGGKSGELFF. The DNA of the CDR3 is TGCAGTGCTAGAGAAAGGGTAGTAGCGGGAGGGAAGAGCGGGGAGCTGTTTTTT. This rearrangement joins TRBV20-1 to TRBJ2-2; TRBD2 aligns across 11 bases. Germline assignment: CDR1 DFQATT and CDR2 SNEGSKA (reference sequence). The CDR3 sequence is 18 residues long. With V trimmed by 0 bases and J by 7 bases, 13 bases remained unmatched.

There are many counts of this clonotype. This chain links TRBV12-3 or TRBV12-4 with TRBJ2-1; maybe TRBD1 (8 bases). V dropped 5 bases and J dropped 3 bases, with 14 bases sitting between them. This CDR3 has 15 residues. CDR3 loop: CASSATGEGYNEQFF. Written as DNA, the CDR3 is TGTGCCAGCAGTGCGACAGGGGAGGGCTACAATGAGCAGTTCTTC.

The rearrangement links TRBV29-1 to TRBJ1-2; no definite D call. The ends were cut back, 0 bases at V and 6 bases at J, with 11 bases in the middle. The CDR3 extends over 13 amino acids. The germline V gene encodes CDR1 SQVTM and CDR2 ANQGSEA. CDR3 in DNA: TGCAGCGTTGAAGAAGGGAGCGAGAATGGCTACACCTTC. Its translation is CSVEEGSENGYTF. The full variable domain, with the rest looked up from reference TRBV29-1 and TRBJ1-2, is SAVISQKPSRDICQRGTSLTIQCQVDSQVTMMFWYRQQPGQSLTLIATANQGSEATYESGFVIDKFPISRPNLTFSTLTVSNMSPEDSSIYLCSVEEGSENGYTFGSGTRLTVV.

This clonotype was found a few times. This chain uses TRBV7-9 with TRBJ2-1, with 7 positions matching TRBD2. Germline V gene sequence: CDR1 SEHNR, CDR2 FQNEAQ (reference sequence). The CDR3 loop spans 14 amino acids. Unmatched junction bases numbered 6, after V lost 3 bases and J lost 7 bases. CDR3 coding DNA: TGTGCCAGCAGCTTGGGCGGGAGTAAGAATGAGCAGTTCTTC. As protein: CASSLGGSKNEQFF.

The sample holds many counts of this clonotype. The chain is built from TRBV3-1 and TRBJ1-1; D is unresolved. Germline CDR1 is LGHDT and CDR2 is YNNKEL (reference sequence). Trimming took 3 bases from V and 6 from J, leaving 14 bases between them. CDR3 size: 14 residues. CDR3 in amino acids: CASSHTGGDSEAFF. The CDR3 DNA reads TGTGCCAGCAGCCACACGGGAGGAGATTCTGAAGCTTTCTTT.

Many counts were recorded for this clonotype. V and J are TRBV3-1 and TRBJ2-3, with D perhaps TRBD1 (5 bases). Germline V gene data show CDR1 as LGHDT and CDR2 as YNNKEL (reference sequence). The CDR3 contains 14 residues. V was pared by 0 bases and J by 4 bases, with 8 bases between. CDR3 DNA sequence: TGTGCCAGCAGCCAAGAAGGGGCGGCAGATACGCAGTATTTT. Encoded protein: CASSQEGAADTQYF.

This clonotype was recorded at least ten times. The chain uses TRBV5-4 and TRBJ2-6, with 9 positions matching TRBD1. V was pared by 3 bases and J by 2 bases, with 6 bases of the junction left unmatched. The germline V gene has CDR1 SGHNT and CDR2 YYREEE (reference sequence). The length of the CDR3 is 17 residues. The CDR3 spells CASSSGQGGPGANVLTF. CDR3 DNA: TGTGCCAGCAGCTCGGGACAGGGAGGACCTGGGGCCAACGTCCTGACTTTC. The full variable domain, with the rest looked up from reference TRBV5-4 and TRBJ2-6, is ETGVTQSPTHLIKTRGQQVTLRCSSQSGHNTVSWYQQALGQGPQFIFQYYREEENGRGNFPPRFSGLQFPNYSSELNVNALELDDSALYLCASSSGQGGPGANVLTFGAGSRLTVL.

Many counts were recorded for this clonotype. The CDR3 region is CASRPIVRVGELFF. CDR3 in DNA: TGTGCCAGCAGGCCCATTGTGAGGGTTGGGGAGCTGTTTTTT. The chain joins TRBV12-3 or TRBV12-4 to TRBJ2-2; the D gene is possibly TRBD2 (5 bases). CDR3 length: 14 residues. Trimming left V 6 bases short and J 8 bases short, with 16 bases between.

Ten or more counts support this clonotype. This chain links TRBV2 with TRBJ1-3, with a weak D call TRBD1 (5 bases). Germline CDR1 SNHLY, CDR2 FYNNEI. The CDR3 loop spans 17 amino acids. The V and J ends lost 4 bases and 1 base respectively, with 17 bases between them. CDR3 DNA sequence: TGTGCCAGCAGTGTCTCCAGACAGAGGACTTCTGGAAACACCATATATTTT. This translates into CASSVSRQRTSGNTIYF.

This clonotype was seen a handful of times. DNA of the CDR3: TGTGCCAGCAGTTTCGGCACAAATCAGCCCCAGCATTTT. It is translated as CASSFGTNQPQHF. The chain carries TRBV27 and TRBJ1-5; D not certain. CDR3 size: 13 residues. The ends were cut back, 3 bases at V and 4 bases at J, with 7 bases in the middle. The germline gives CDR1 MNHEY, CDR2 SMNVEV (reference sequence).

At least ten counts were recorded for this clonotype. The chain carries TRBV20-1 and TRBJ2-5, with 8 bases matching TRBD1. V dropped 5 bases and J dropped 5; count of bases not matched to a gene: 7. There are 13 residues in the CDR3. Germline CDR1 is DFQATT and CDR2 is SNEGSKA (reference sequence). The CDR3 loop reads CSALGQGWETQYF. The CDR3 DNA follows: TGCAGTGCTCTTGGACAGGGCTGGGAGACCCAGTACTTC.

The rearrangement joins TRBV20-1 to TRBJ2-1, with 9 bases aligning to TRBD2. Germline CDR1 is DFQATT and CDR2 is SNEGSKA (reference sequence). Trimming removed 3 bases from V and 7 bases from J; junction bases left unmatched: 4. CDR3 length: 13 amino acids. This chain's CDR3 is CSARASGKNEQFF. CDR3 DNA sequence: TGCAGTGCTAGGGCTAGCGGGAAGAATGAGCAGTTCTTC.

This clonotype was observed at least ten times. CDR3 in DNA: TGTGCCAGCAGCTTGGACAGAATTCCGAACACTGAAGCTTTCTTT. Translating gives CASSLDRIPNTEAFF. The chain couples TRBV7-3 to TRBJ1-1; possible D gene TRBD1, 6 bases. The CDR3 extends over 15 amino acids. Germline CDR1 and CDR2: SGHTA and FQGTGA. The ends were cut back, 3 bases at V and 1 base at J, with 12 bases in the middle.

This clonotype was counted ten times or more. The chain is built from TRBV15 and TRBJ1-1; D perhaps matches TRBD1 (5 bases). Trimming shortened V by 3 bases and J by 4 bases, and 12 bases separated the two germline ends. Per the germline V gene, CDR1 is LNHNV and CDR2 is YYDKDF (reference sequence). This CDR3 region has 14 residues. The DNA of the CDR3 is TGTGCCACCAGCAGGGACATAGCAGGCACTGAAGCTTTCTTT. Its translation: CATSRDIAGTEAFF.

V gene TRBV5-1 combines with J gene TRBJ2-2; D unclear. The V end lost 2 bases, the J end lost 1 base, and 27 bases lay between the germline ends. The CDR3 runs to 21 residues. Germline lookup yields CDR1 SGHRS and CDR2 YFSETQ. For the CDR3, the DNA is TGCGCCAGCAGCTTACCCCTCTCCACTCCTAGGTTTAGGAGGAACACCGGGGAGCTGTTTTTT. Translated: CASSLPLSTPRFRRNTGELFF. Full variable domain (outside the CDR3, taken from reference TRBV5-1 and TRBJ2-2): KAGVTQTPRYLIKTRGQQVTLSCSPISGHRSVSWYQQTPGQGLQFLFEYFSETQRNKGNFPGRFSGRQFSNSRSEMNVSTLELGDSALYLCASSLPLSTPRFRRNTGELFFGEGSRLTVL.

This clonotype showed up many times. The chain joins TRBV28 to TRBJ1-2, with TRBD1 as a possible D gene (6 bases). The length of the CDR3 is 17 residues. V lost 4 bases, J lost 5 bases, and 23 bases lay in between. The germline CDR1 and CDR2 sequences are MDHEN and SYDVKM. Written as DNA, the CDR3 is TGTGCCAGCAGTTCCCCCGGAGGGGGGGATTTAAGATATGGCTACACCTTC. Amino acid sequence: CASSSPGGGDLRYGYTF.

V is TRBV12-3 or TRBV12-4 and J is TRBJ2-5; D uncertain. V lost 5 bases and J 1 base, leaving 5 bases between the germline ends. The CDR3 loop spans 12 amino acids. In nucleotides, the CDR3 is TGTGCCAGCAGTCCGGTCCAAGAGACCCAGTACTTC. Its translation is CASSPVQETQYF.

V and J are TRBV7-2 and TRBJ2-1, with 13 bases matching TRBD2. Germline-derived CDR1 and CDR2 are SGHTA and FQGNSA. The CDR3 is made up of 16 amino acids. V lost 1 base to trimming and J lost 9 bases; unmatched junction nucleotides: 6. The CDR3 protein is CASSLGTSGSKVEQFF. The CDR3 nucleotides are TGTGCCAGCAGCTTAGGGACTAGCGGGAGTAAGGTTGAGCAGTTCTTC.